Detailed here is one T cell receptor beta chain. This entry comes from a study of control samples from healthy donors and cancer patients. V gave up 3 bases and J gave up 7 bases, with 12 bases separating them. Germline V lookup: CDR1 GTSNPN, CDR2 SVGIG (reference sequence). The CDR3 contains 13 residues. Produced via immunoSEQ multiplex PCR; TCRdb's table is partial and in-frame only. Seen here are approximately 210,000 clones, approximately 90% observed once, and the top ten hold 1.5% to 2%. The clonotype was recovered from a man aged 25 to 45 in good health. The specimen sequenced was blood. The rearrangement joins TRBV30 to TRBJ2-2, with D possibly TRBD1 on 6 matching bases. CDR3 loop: CAWRQGSGGELFF. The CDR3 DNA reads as TGTGCCTGGAGGCAGGGGTCGGGCGGGGAGCTGTTTTTT.